Reported below is one TCR beta chain. The record originates from a study of control samples from healthy donors and cancer patients. This CDR3 is 14 amino acids long. Per germline, CDR1 LNHDA and CDR2 SQIVND (reference sequence). Trimming cost V 6 bases and J 0 bases, with 9 bases left between them. TCRdb's copy holds only in-frame clones and misses some; the assay was immunoSEQ multiplex PCR. The data hold roughly 70,000 clones, with over 90% observed a single time. This rearrangement joins TRBV19 to TRBJ1-5; D possibly corresponds to TRBD1 (5 bases). Sequenced input: blood. This TCR was sampled from a woman aged 30 to 39 in good health. The CDR3 region has the DNA TGTGCCAGTAGCGACAGTTATAGCAATCAGCCCCAGCATTTT. Amino acids: CASSDSYSNQPQHF.